The rows below give T cell receptor beta chains drawn from one sample of a study of cytomegalovirus exposure and HLA in healthy donors. The assay was immunoSEQ multiplex PCR, and TCRdb's table has in-frame clones only and misses some. The sample records around 68,000 clones, 85% being singletons. The sequenced sample was PBMCs. These receptors all stem from a female donor in good health and CMV-seronegative. CDR3s include the opening cysteine and the closing phenylalanine or tryptophan. The D gene is left open where the match is weak. Some rows mark clone size as missing; the rest say once, few, many or name a class of expanded clone.

V: TRBV11-1; length: 13; J: TRBJ1-2; size: few; D: NA; DNA: TGTGCCAGCAGCTTAGCCAGGGACTATGGCTACACCTTC; CDR3: CASSLARDYGYTF
V: TRBV4-1; length: 15; J: TRBJ1-2; size: NA; D: NA; DNA: TGCGCCAGCAGCCAAGCCTTCAGGATTGACTATGGCTACACCTTC; CDR3: CASSQAFRIDYGYTF
V: TRBV4-1; length: 15; J: TRBJ2-7; size: NA; D: TRBD1; DNA: TGCGCCAGCAGCCCCAGGACAGGGGGGACCTACGAGCAGTACTTC; CDR3: CASSPRTGGTYEQYF
V: TRBV27; length: 16; J: TRBJ2-1; size: NA; D: TRBD2; DNA: TGTGCCAGCAGTCCCCGTCTAGCGGGAACCTACAATGAGCAGTTCTTC; CDR3: CASSPRLAGTYNEQFF
V: TRBV19; length: 14; J: TRBJ2-2; size: NA; D: TRBD1; DNA: TGTGCCAGTAGGTTGACAGGGAGTCCCGGGGAGCTGTTTTTT; CDR3: CASRLTGSPGELFF
V: TRBV5-1; length: 12; J: TRBJ2-3; size: NA; D: NA; DNA: TGCGCCAGCAGGAGTAGCACAGATACGCAGTATTTT; CDR3: CASRSSTDTQYF
V: TRBV28; length: 17; J: TRBJ2-2; size: NA; D: NA; DNA: TGTGCCAGCAGTTTGTCCCGCGGCAGGGGTAACACCGGGGAGCTGTTTTTT; CDR3: CASSLSRGRGNTGELFF
V: TRBV9; length: 15; J: TRBJ2-5; size: NA; D: TRBD1; DNA: TGTGCCAGCAGTGCCTGGACAGGGGGTTCAGAGACCCAGTACTTC; CDR3: CASSAWTGGSETQYF
V: TRBV4-2; length: 15; J: TRBJ2-7; size: NA; D: NA; DNA: TGTGCCAGCAGCCAAGGACTCGCAGGGGGGTACGAGCAGTACTTC; CDR3: CASSQGLAGGYEQYF
V: TRBV28; length: 15; J: TRBJ1-1; size: NA; D: NA; DNA: TGTGCCAGCAGTTTATCATCTCCAGGGTTGGCTGAAGCTTTCTTT; CDR3: CASSLSSPGLAEAFF
V: TRBV30; length: 16; J: TRBJ1-1; size: NA; D: NA; DNA: TGTGCCTGGATGCATACTCCTGGCAGGGCGAACACTGAAGCTTTCTTT; CDR3: CAWMHTPGRANTEAFF
V: TRBV5-1; length: 14; J: TRBJ1-1; size: once; D: TRBD1; DNA: TGCGCCAGCAGCTTGGAATGGACAGGGGCTGAAGCTTTCTTT; CDR3: CASSLEWTGAEAFF
V: TRBV2; length: 16; J: TRBJ1-1; size: once; D: TRBD1; DNA: TGTGCCAGCAGTAGTTTTGGGACAGTAAGAGGTACTGAAGCTTTCTTT; CDR3: CASSSFGTVRGTEAFF
V: TRBV5-1; length: 14; J: TRBJ1-5; size: NA; D: TRBD1; DNA: TGCGCCAGCAGCGCCGGGACAGGGAATCAGCCCCAGCATTTT; CDR3: CASSAGTGNQPQHF
V: TRBV7-2; length: 13; J: TRBJ2-7; size: NA; D: NA; DNA: TGTGCCAGCAGCTTTGGTCAGGCGTACGAGCAGTACTTC; CDR3: CASSFGQAYEQYF
V: TRBV7-3; length: 15; J: TRBJ2-1; size: once; D: NA; DNA: TGTGCCAGCAGCTCGACTGGAACCCCGTACAATGAGCAGTTCTTC; CDR3: CASSSTGTPYNEQFF
V: TRBV4-1; length: 13; J: TRBJ1-1; size: NA; D: NA; DNA: TGCGCCAGCAGCCAACCAGGTAAAGCTGAAGCTTTCTTT; CDR3: CASSQPGKAEAFF
V: TRBV5-1; length: 15; J: TRBJ2-5; size: few; D: TRBD2; DNA: TGCGCCAGCAGCCCAGGACTAGCGGCCTTCGAGACCCAGTACTTC; CDR3: CASSPGLAAFETQYF
V: TRBV7-8; length: 15; J: TRBJ1-5; size: NA; D: NA; DNA: TGTGCCAGCAGCTTAACAACACATAGCAATCAGCCCCAGCATTTT; CDR3: CASSLTTHSNQPQHF